Sequencing of this T cell receptor beta chain was carried out in a study of T-cell reconstitution after alpha-beta-depleted transplantation in children. The CDR3 extends over 16 amino acids. V dropped 2 bases and J dropped 3 bases, with 18 bases sitting between them. Per the germline V gene, CDR1 is SGHRS and CDR2 is YFSETQ. The TCRbeta library was prepared with unique molecular identifiers. TCRdb used MiXCR to reprocess the PCR reads, holding one entry per CDR3 protein. The sample carries roughly 400,000 distinct CDR3 sequences, approximately 42% recorded once. This TCR was recovered from a girl aged 2 to 10 with aplastic anemia, due to receive a stem cell transplant. This rearrangement joins TRBV5-1 to TRBJ2-7; possibly TRBD1 for D (6 bases). Sequenced material: PBMCs, taken before TCRalphabeta/CD19-depleted stem cell transplant. This CDR3 is CASSLEGVASSYEQYF. The CDR3 DNA reads TGCGCCAGCAGCTTAGAGGGGGTGGCTTCTAGCTACGAGCAGTACTTC.